A selection of T cell receptor beta chains follows, all from one sample in a study of identical twins' blood T cells. TCRdb processed the 5' RACE reads anew with MiXCR; each CDR3 protein has one entry. The sample lists roughly 340,000 distinct CDR3 sequences; over 25% were seen once. The source material was PBMCs. These TCRs come from a woman between 18 and 50 years old in good health. CDR3s leave out the opening cysteine and the closing phenylalanine or tryptophan.

j_gene | v_gene | CDR3aa
TRBJ2-5 | TRBV20-1 | SAETSGRDQETQY
TRBJ1-4 | TRBV7-9 | ASSFPGEKLF
TRBJ2-1 | TRBV18 | ASSAVMGVHEQF
TRBJ1-5 | TRBV6-2/TRBV6-3 | ASRASGVQPQH
TRBJ1-1 | TRBV7-2 | ASILRTNTEAF
TRBJ2-1 | TRBV29-1 | SVLKGFVYNEQF
TRBJ2-1 | TRBV20-1 | SVFGDNEQF
TRBJ1-1 | TRBV6-6 | ASSYSRTGTEAF
TRBJ2-1 | TRBV5-5 | ASSSKGGATSYNEQF
TRBJ2-7 | TRBV7-2 | ASSLMFDSYEQY